This T cell receptor beta chain was retrieved from a study of blood T cell repertoires in COVID-19 (dated by TCRdb to about 2020). Background on the whole study: Collaborator samples came from the United States, Italy and Spain and covered acute and convalescent phases of COVID-19. The prospective study material was composed of cDNA or gDNA derived from T cells, B-cell-depleted T cells, or PBMCs. The dataset comprised deeply sampled blood TCRbeta repertoires from subjects exposed to, actively infected with, or recovered from COVID-19. The repertoires were released in a freely available public database intended as a resource for research on the immune response to SARS-CoV-2. Samples came from the ongoing ImmuneRACE study (first 160 participants) plus 1,254 subjects from 6 global collaborators. Sample metadata almost always included a de-identified subject ID, COVID-19 status, age in years and sex. Where HLA class I and class II types were available, the types were taken from metadata supplied by the sample provider, not from assay-based typing.

As for this clone: Its specific antigen is unknown. No qualities accompany the bases; no much larger clone lies one base away.

Participants in the prospective study were enrolled through a virtual design, were aged about 18 to 90 years, and lived in about 25 United States geographic areas. In the prospective study, cohorts were assigned on the basis of participant-reported clinical history obtained from a screening survey and a study questionnaire. In the prospective study, mobile phlebotomists collected whole blood, serum and a nasopharyngeal or oropharyngeal swab from each participant. Additional blood draws and questionnaires over a 2-month period could optionally be provided by prospective study participants. Before DNA extraction, blood samples from the prospective study were shipped at room temperature or frozen. The immunoSEQ Assay, a bias-controlled multiplex PCR, was used to amplify TCRbeta CDR3 regions from genomic DNA. The paper's data handling went like this. Nucleated cell counts per sample were estimated from amplification of reference gene primers within the assay. To quantify the absolute abundance of each unique TCRbeta CDR3 rearrangement, sequence reads were collapsed and filtered. For each sample, productive Simpson clonality was calculated as the square root of Simpson's diversity index across productive rearrangements. TCRdb carries this immuneACCESS record with in-frame sequences only. Its versions omit some clonotypes, under half of them owing to an unresolved V gene in the studies checked, with the rest unexplained. That table is the source of V, J and clone size, and D and trimming were worked out from the DNA. The sample table holds 200,000 to 300,000 clones, of which roughly 85% were seen once. Around 9.8% of the sample is in the top ten clones.

What the study reported, not specific to this receptor: Clinical and demographic metadata were provided uncurated, with the amount varying by source and participant.

This sequence originates from a woman aged 45-65 years with acute COVID-19. The sequenced sample consisted of PBMCs or T cells enriched from blood (not recorded which).

The CDR3 sequence is CAWRRGNTIYF. The DNA sequence is TGTGCCTGGAGGCGGGGAAACACCATATATTTT. This sequence uses TRBV30 and TRBJ1-3; no D segment can be confidently identified. CDR3 length: 11 amino acids, cysteine to phenylalanine. Left in the record is the CDR3 DNA by itself, 33 bases read in frame from the first base. V sheds 3 bases and J sheds 4 bases, leaving 4 bases between their ends. Sequences GTSNPN (CDR1) and SVGIG (CDR2) are obtained from the germline V gene (reference sequence).